This TCR beta chain was obtained from a study of blood T cell repertoires in COVID-19. Study details: The United States, Italy and Spain provided the acute and convalescent COVID-19 samples. Sample material is recorded as cDNA or gDNA derived from T cells, B-cell-depleted T cells, or PBMCs.

V was clipped by 9 bases and J by 2 bases, with 15 bases between them. This CDR3 spans 15 amino acids. Germline CDR1 and CDR2: KGHDR and SFDVKD. Methods used by the authors: Scientists estimated how many nucleated cells there were by amplifying reference gene primers. The assay was immunoSEQ multiplex PCR, and TCRdb's table has in-frame clones only and misses some. V and J calls and clone size follow that table, whereas D and trimming were derived from the DNA. Seen here are around 320,000 clones, 65% to 90% observed once, and the top ten hold roughly 7.8%. The chain combines TRBV24-1 with TRBJ2-2, with D possibly being TRBD2 (6 bases). The receptor comes from a human donor in a cohort sampled during active COVID-19. Sequenced sample: peripheral blood. For the CDR3, the DNA is TGTGCCACCTCTACGGGACTCGTAAACACCGGGGAGCTGTTTTTT. Amino acid sequence: CATSTGLVNTGELFF.